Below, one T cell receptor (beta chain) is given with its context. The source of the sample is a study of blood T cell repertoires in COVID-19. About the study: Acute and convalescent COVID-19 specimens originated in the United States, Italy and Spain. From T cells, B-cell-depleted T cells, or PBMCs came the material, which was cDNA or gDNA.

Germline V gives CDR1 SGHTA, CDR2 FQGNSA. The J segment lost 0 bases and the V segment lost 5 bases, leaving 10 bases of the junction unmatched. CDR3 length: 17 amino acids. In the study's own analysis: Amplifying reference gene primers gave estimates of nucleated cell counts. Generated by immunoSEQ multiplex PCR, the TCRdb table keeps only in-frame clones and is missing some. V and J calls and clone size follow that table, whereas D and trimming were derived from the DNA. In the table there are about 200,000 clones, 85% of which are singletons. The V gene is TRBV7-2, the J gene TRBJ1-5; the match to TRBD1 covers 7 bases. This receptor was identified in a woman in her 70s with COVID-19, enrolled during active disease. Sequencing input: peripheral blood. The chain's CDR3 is CASSDQGGAGSNQPQHF. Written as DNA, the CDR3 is TGTGCCAGCAGCGATCAAGGGGGCGCGGGTAGCAATCAGCCCCAGCATTTT.